Reported below is one TCR beta chain. During active infection, Seattle patients enrolled and were then monitored through disease. These data originate in a study of blood T cell repertoires in COVID-19. Turning to the study itself: Spain, Italy and the United States supplied samples that represented acute and convalescent COVID-19.

The CDR3 extends over 15 amino acids. V was clipped by 2 bases and J by 0 bases, with 8 bases between them. The germline V gene has CDR1 LNHDA and CDR2 SQIVND (reference sequence). The data were produced by immunoSEQ multiplex PCR, yet TCRdb's version contains in-frame clones alone and is incomplete. The sample contains about 360,000 clones, 80% to 90% of which appear only once. This TCR was sampled from a woman aged 60-70 years with COVID-19, enrolled during active disease. This rearrangement joins TRBV19 to TRBJ1-5; D unresolved. Sequencing was performed on peripheral blood. For the CDR3, the DNA is TGTGCCAGTAGTATACCAGAAACTAGCAATCAGCCCCAGCATTTT. This translates into CASSIPETSNQPQHF.